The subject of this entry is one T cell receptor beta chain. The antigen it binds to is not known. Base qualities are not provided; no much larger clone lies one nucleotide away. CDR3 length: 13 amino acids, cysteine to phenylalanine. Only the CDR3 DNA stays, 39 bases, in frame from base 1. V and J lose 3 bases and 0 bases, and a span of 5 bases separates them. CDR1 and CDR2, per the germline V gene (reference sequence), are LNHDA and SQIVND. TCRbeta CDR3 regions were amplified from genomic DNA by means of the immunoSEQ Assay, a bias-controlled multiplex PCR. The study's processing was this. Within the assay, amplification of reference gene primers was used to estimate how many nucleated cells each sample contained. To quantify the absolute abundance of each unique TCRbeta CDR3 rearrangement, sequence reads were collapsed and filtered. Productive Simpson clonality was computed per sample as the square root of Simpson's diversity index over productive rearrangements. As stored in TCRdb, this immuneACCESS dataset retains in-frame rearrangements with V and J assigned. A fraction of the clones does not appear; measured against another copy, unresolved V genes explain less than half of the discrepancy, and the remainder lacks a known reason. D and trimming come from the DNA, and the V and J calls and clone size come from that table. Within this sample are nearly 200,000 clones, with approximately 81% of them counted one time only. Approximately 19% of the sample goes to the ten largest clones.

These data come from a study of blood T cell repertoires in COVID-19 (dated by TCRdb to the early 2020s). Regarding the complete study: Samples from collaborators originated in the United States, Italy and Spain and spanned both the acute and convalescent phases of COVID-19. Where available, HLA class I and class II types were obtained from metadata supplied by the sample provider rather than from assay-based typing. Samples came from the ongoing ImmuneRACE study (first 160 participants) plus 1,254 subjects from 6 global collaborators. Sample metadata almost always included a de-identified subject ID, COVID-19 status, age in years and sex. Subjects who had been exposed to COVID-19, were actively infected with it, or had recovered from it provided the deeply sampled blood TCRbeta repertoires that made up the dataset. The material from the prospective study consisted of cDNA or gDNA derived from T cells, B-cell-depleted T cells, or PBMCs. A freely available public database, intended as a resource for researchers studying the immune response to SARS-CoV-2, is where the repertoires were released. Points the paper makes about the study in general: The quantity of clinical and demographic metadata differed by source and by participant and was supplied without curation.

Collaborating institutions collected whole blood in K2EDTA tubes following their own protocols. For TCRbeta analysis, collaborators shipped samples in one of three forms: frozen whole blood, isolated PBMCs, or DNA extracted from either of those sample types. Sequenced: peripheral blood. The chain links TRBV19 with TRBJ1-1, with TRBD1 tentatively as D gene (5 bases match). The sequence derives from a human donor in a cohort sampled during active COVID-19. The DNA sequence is TGTGCCAGTAGTATGACAGTGAACACTGAAGCTTTCTTT. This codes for CASSMTVNTEAFF.